The clone carrying this T cell receptor (beta chain) was detected a few times. Its specificity is not known. TCR beta CDR3 region amplification was performed from RNA transcripts. First-round RT-PCR with HTBI primers amplified the TCR CDR3 region. TCRdb redid the calling of the multiplex PCR reads with MiXCR, one entry per CDR3 protein. The top ten clones hold 8.2% of a sample with roughly 580,000 distinct CDR3 sequences, 40% to 55% of them seen once. These data originate in a study of T cells in Graves' hyperthyroidism and ophthalmopathy. A lack of ophthalmopathy progression within 18 months defined stable Graves' hyperthyroidism. Diagnoses were made from clinical symptoms, serum measures (thyroxine and TRAb), thyroid ultrasound and orbital computed tomography. Study-level findings and limits: The majority of expanded thyroid clonotypes above 0.001 also appeared in blood. A model built on 13 V-J features separated ophthalmopathy from stable hyperthyroidism.

This CDR3 spans 16 amino acids. Per germline, CDR1 SEHNR and CDR2 FQNEAQ (reference sequence). With V trimmed by 1 base and J by 0 bases, 6 bases remained unmatched. V usage is TRBV7-9 and J usage is TRBJ2-7; 7 bases match TRBD2. The TCR originated in a woman younger than 35 with Graves' hyperthyroidism. The material sequenced was peripheral blood or thyroid tissue (not recorded which). The CDR3 loop is CASSLVSGARSYEQYF. CDR3 sequence (DNA): TGTGCCAGCAGCTTAGTAAGCGGGGCGCGCTCCTACGAGCAGTACTTC.